One T cell receptor (beta chain) is described in this entry. Clones were read by immunoSEQ multiplex PCR, and TCRdb kept only the in-frame ones, dropping some. The sample includes some 9,300 clones, about 72% of them seen just once. This entry belongs to a study of tumor-infiltrating lymphocytes in localized non-small cell lung cancer. The CDR3 is 11 residues long. Germline-derived CDR1 and CDR2 are SNHLY and FYNNEI. V lost 8 bases to trimming and J lost 9 bases, with 11 bases between them. This sequence joins TRBV2 and TRBJ2-1, with D unresolved. Source material: lung tumor tissue. The TCR was taken from a human donor with non-small cell lung cancer. This CDR3 reads CASAVRGEQFF. CDR3 bases: TGTGCCAGCGCCGTGCGAGGTGAGCAGTTCTTC.